The entry below gives a single TCR beta chain sequence along with its context. Its antigen is currently unknown. Here immunoSEQ multiplex PCR was the method, and the copy in TCRdb shows in-frame clones only, minus some. The sample shows about 36,000 clones, 71% of them seen only once. CDR1 and CDR2 (germline): ENHRY, SYGVKD. This CDR3 spans 15 amino acids. J gave up 5 bases and V 6 bases, and 11 bases lay outside the gene matches. These data come from a study of cytotoxic CD8 clonotypes in ibrutinib-treated CLL. Study conclusions and caveats: Clonality (at baseline) was higher than in age-matched healthy donors and tracked circulating CD8+ T-cell counts. A rise in clonality was seen at ibrutinib response, and a fall back toward baseline was seen at progression.

Sequencing used PBMCs, obtained at disease progression, from a patient treated with ibrutinib. The sequence was obtained from a human donor with chronic lymphocytic leukemia. The V gene is TRBV10-3, the J gene TRBJ2-5; 8 positions match TRBD1. CDR3 sequence (DNA): TGTGCCATCAGGGCCGACAGGGGAGTGTTTGAGACCCAGTACTTC. Encoded protein: CAIRADRGVFETQYF.